The text below deals with one T cell receptor beta chain. The sequencing template was cDNA reverse transcribed from extracted RNA. Produced via immunoSEQ multiplex PCR; TCRdb's table is partial and in-frame only. The table records approximately 65,000 clones, approximately 45% of them present only once. This specimen comes from a study of CD8+ T cells in alopecia areata. The sequencing here drew on CD8+ T cells sorted from blood, taken at week 0. The TCR was taken from a human donor with alopecia areata.

The DNA of the CDR3 is TGTGCCAGCAGTTTACTACTACATCCGAGTGAGCAGTACTTC. Protein: CASSLLLHPSEQYF. The chain joins TRBV27 to TRBJ2-7; D is unresolved. CDR3 length: 14 residues. The ends were cut back, 2 bases at V and 7 bases at J, with 15 bases in the middle. Germline-derived CDR1 and CDR2 are MNHEY and SMNVEV (reference sequence).